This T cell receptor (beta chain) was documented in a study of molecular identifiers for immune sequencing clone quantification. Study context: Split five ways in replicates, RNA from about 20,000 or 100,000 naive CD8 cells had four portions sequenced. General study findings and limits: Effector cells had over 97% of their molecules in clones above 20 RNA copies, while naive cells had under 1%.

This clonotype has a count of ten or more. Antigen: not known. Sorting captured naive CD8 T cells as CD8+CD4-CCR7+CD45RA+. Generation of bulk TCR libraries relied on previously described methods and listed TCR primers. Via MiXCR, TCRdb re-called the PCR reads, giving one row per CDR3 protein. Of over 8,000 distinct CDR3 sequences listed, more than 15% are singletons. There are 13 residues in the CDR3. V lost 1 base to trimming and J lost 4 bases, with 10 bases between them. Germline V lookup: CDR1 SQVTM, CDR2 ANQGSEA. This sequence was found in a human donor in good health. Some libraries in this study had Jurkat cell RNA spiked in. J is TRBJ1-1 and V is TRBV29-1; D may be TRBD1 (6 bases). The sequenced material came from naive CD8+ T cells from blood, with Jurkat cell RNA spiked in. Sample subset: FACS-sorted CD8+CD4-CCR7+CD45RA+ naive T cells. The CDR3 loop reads CSVEAGGLTEAFF. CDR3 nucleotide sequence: TGCAGCGTTGAAGCCGGGGGCCTCACTGAAGCTTTCTTT.